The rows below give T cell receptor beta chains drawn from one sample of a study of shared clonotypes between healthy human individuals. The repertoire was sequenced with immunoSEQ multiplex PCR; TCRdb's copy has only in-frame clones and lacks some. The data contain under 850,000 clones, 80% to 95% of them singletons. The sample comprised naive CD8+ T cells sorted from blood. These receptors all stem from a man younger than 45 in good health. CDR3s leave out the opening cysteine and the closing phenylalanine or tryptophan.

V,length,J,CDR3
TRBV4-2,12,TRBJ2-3,ASSRGLAPDTQY
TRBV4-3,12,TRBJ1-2,ASSQKQGVDGYT
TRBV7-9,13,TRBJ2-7,ASSFRDTLRDEQY
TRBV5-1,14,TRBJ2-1,ASSFSGTLSYNEQF
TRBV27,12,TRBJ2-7,ASSLAGRSYEQY
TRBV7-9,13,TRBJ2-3,ASTTLSAATDTQY
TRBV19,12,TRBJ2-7,ASSIRIFSYEQY
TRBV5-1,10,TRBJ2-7,ASARQGREQY
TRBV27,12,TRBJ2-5,ASSRLGGQETQY
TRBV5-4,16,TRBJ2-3,ASSFTAHKTSGTDTQY
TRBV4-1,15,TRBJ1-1,ASSQAGRGLMNTEAF